This T cell receptor (beta chain) was retrieved from a study of cytomegalovirus exposure and HLA in healthy donors. The primer mix had 60 Vbeta and 13 Jbeta primers. Profiled with immunoSEQ multiplex PCR; TCRdb holds only in-frame clones, not every one. Of over 80,000 clones listed, 65% to 90% were seen once; the top ten hold roughly 3.5%. The CDR3 has 14 residues. The J segment lost 2 bases and the V segment lost 7 bases, leaving 1 base of the junction unmatched. Germline V gene lookup returns CDR1 SGHRS and CDR2 YFSETQ. This rearrangement joins TRBV5-1 to TRBJ2-6, with TRBD1 matching over 9 bases. The sample consisted of PBMCs. This TCR was recovered from a young man in good health and CMV-seropositive. CDR3 sequence reads: CASDRGTGANVLTF. CDR3 DNA: TGCGCCAGCGACAGGGGGACTGGGGCCAACGTCCTGACTTTC.